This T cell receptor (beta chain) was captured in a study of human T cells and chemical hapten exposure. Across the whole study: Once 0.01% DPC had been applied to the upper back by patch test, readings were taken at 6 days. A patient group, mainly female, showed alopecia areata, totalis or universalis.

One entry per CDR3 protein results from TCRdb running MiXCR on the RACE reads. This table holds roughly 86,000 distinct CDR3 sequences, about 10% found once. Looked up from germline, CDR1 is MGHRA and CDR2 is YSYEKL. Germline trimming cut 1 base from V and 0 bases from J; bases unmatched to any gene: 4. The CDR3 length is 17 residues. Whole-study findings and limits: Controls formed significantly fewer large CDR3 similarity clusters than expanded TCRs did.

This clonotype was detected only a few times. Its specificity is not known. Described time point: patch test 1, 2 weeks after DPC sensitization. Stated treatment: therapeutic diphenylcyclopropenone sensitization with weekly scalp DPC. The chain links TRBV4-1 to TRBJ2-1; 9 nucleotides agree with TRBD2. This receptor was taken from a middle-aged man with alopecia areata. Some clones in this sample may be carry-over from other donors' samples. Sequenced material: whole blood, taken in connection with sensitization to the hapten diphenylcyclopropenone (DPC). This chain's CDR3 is CASSQGSSGSSYNEQFF. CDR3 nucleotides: TGCGCCAGCAGCCAAGGCAGTAGCGGGAGCTCCTACAATGAGCAGTTCTTC.